This T cell receptor beta chain originates from a study of shared clonotypes between healthy human individuals (dated by TCRdb to between 2020 and 2021). For the wider study: The cohort comprised a couple of women and a few men aged 18 to 49 years. For each donor, CD4 naive and CD4 memory were each run on three plates, CD8 naive on two plates, and CD8 memory on one plate. To estimate repertoire size and how much clonotypes are shared between individuals, the study performed deep sequencing of blood TCR repertoires from roughly five healthy adults. To increase sequencing depth and limit assay-specific biases, different laboratories used diverse techniques to prepare libraries and sequence TCR repertoires. Leukapheresis yielded between about 0.94 and 9 billion PBMCs per donor.

The donors were healthy, HIV-negative adults who had no recently reported acute infections or vaccinations. Every donor was a Caucasian adult residing in Nashville, Tennessee, USA. CD4+ T cells were enriched through magnetic negative selection, after which naive cells were positively selected on CD45RA and the remaining negative fraction served as the memory subset. After blood collection by leukapheresis, PBMCs were isolated using Ficoll-Histopaque density gradient centrifugation and then cryopreserved in the vapor phase of liquid nitrogen. Analytical flow cytometry was used to check the purity and quantity of every magnetically sorted T cell population. From each sorted fraction, genomic DNA was isolated and quantified by UV absorbance on a Nanodrop 2000c. TCR CDR3 regions were amplified from genomic DNA by multiplex PCR using the deep immunoSEQ assay. Genomic DNA extracted from each cell subset was distributed evenly over all wells of several immunoSEQ 96-well plates, and each plate served as one replicate. For sorted subsets, each replicate PCR was loaded with about 200 ng genomic DNA, equivalent to 32,000 or so T cell genomes. Purified libraries were quantified with a Qubit 3.0 fluorometer, sized on a Bioanalyzer 2100, and re-quantified with the KAPA Library Quantification kit. Each immunoSEQ 96-well plate was sequenced on its own single-read 150-cycle Illumina NextSeq 550 flow cell. From the authors' description of their analysis: The immunoSEQ output contained only junctional sequences without quality scores, so filtering could not match that applied to full-length reads. Sequences were annotated with PyIR, a Python wrapper for IgBLAST v1.9, and V/J genes and CDR3 were assigned using IMGT germline references. Any read was removed if the V/J assignment was weak (E-value above 1e-6), the CDR3 was missing, or the read contained stop codons, out-of-frame junctions, or ambiguous translated residues. V3J clonotypes were defined as sequences sharing the same inferred V gene, J gene, and CDR3 amino acid sequence. Percentage overlap between repertoires was computed as shared unique clonotypes divided by the size of the smaller repertoire. Repertoire richness was assessed with RTK rarefaction, the Chao1 estimator, and Recon v2.1 estimates of unobserved clonotypes. For all TCRbeta clonotypes obtained by the gDNA method from a few donors, generation probabilities were computed with OLGA. TCRdb took this table from immuneACCESS and kept in-frame rearrangements with V and J called. Such tables lack part of the clones; where checked against another copy, unresolved V genes explain under half of the gap, and the rest is unexplained. V, J and clone size were drawn from that table, and D and trimming were deduced from the DNA. The sample profile shows some 1,100,000 clones; about four fifths of them were found once. 0.52% of the sample is taken by the ten largest.

Worth noting for this clone: Its cognate antigen has yet to be identified. No base qualities exist here, and no much larger clone lies one base off it.

The CDR3 has 17 amino acids, counting the end cysteine and phenylalanine. CDR3 DNA is the only sequence kept; it has 51 bases, read in frame from the first base. The germline V gene encodes CDR1 GTSNPN and CDR2 SVGIG (reference sequence). V gives up 2 bases and J gives up 4 bases, and the segment between their germline ends measures 21 bases. Broad study findings and their caveats: Only blood was sampled, and tissue TCR repertoires likely differ from those in blood. Because the study included only a small number of donors, the genetic and exposure-history diversity represented was limited. Larger estimated clonotype richness was generally found for naive subsets than for memory subsets. Pairwise subsampling led to the expectation that sequencing depth would affect the degree of clonotype sharing among donors. Even with the large sequencing depth, rarefaction of the sorted-subset datasets indicated that sequencing was incomplete. Clonotypes shared by all four sorted-subset donors showed higher generation probabilities than non-shared clonotypes. When a handful of donors were compared, the shared fraction of clonotypes was about 5.4% for naive CD4, about 4% for naive CD8, 2.3% for memory CD4, and 0.35% to 0.4% for memory CD8.

The TCR comes from a man aged 18 to 30 in good health. Some clones in this sample may be carry-over from other donors' samples. The sequenced sample was memory CD4+ T cells from PBMCs. The intended sense of this specimen's cell subset or site label: CD45RA-negative fraction. The sequence links TRBV30 to TRBJ2-1; a tentative D call is TRBD2 (5 bases match). The sequence in DNA is TGTGCCTGGAGTAGTTTTCTGGCTAGCCCGGCTTACAATGAGCAGTTCTTC. This yields the protein CAWSSFLASPAYNEQFF. The variable domain in full, with residues beyond the CDR3 obtained from the reference TRBV30 and TRBJ2-1 genes, is SQTIHQWPATLVQPVGSPLSLECTVEGTSNPNLYWYRQAAGRGLQLLFYSVGIGQISSEVPQNLSASRPQDRQFILSSKKLLLSDSGFYLCAWSSFLASPAYNEQFFGPGTRLTVL.